This T cell receptor beta chain was observed in a study of T cells in Graves' hyperthyroidism and ophthalmopathy. This clonotype has ten or more counts. Losses at the gene ends were 3 bases for V and 2 bases for J; bases not matched to a gene: 1. From germline, CDR1 is KGHSH and CDR2 LQKENI. The CDR3 has 14 amino acids. The source material, RNA transcripts, was used to amplify TCR beta CDR3 regions. TCR CDR3 underwent first-round RT-PCR with the HTBI primer set. TCRdb passed the multiplex PCR reads through MiXCR, listing each CDR3 protein once. The sample includes 250,000 to 300,000 distinct CDR3 sequences, approximately 15% seen only once; the top ten take about 14%.

The V and J genes are TRBV18 and TRBJ1-3; TRBD1 agrees at 7 bases. This TCR came from a woman aged 40 to 49 with Graves' hyperthyroidism that later progressed to Graves' ophthalmopathy. Sequenced material: blood. CDR3 residues: CASSPDRAGNTIYF. The CDR3 DNA is TGTGCCAGCTCACCTGACAGGGCTGGAAACACCATATATTTT.